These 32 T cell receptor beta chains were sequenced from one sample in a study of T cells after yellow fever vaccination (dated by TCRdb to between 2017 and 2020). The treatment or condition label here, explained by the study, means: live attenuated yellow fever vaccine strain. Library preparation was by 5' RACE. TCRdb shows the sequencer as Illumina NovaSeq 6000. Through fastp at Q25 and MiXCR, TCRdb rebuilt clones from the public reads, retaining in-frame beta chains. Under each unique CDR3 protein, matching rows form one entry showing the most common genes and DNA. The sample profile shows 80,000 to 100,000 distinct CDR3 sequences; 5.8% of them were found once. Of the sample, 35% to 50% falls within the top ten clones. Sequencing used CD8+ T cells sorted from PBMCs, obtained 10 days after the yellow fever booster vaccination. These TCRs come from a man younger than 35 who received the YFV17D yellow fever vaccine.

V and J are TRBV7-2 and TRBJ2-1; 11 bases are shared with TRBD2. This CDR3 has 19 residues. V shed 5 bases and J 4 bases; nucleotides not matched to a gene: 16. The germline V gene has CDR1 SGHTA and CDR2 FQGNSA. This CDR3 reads CASSPPARLAGPTYNEQFF. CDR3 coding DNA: TGTGCCAGCAGCCCCCCTGCCAGACTAGCGGGGCCTACTTACAATGAGCAGTTCTTC.

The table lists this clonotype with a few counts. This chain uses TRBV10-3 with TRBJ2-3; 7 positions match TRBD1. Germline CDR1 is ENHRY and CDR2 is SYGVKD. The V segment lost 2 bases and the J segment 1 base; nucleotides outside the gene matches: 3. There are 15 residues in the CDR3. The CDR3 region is CAISEAGTGTDTQYF. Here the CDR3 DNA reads TGTGCCATCAGTGAGGCTGGGACAGGCACAGATACGCAGTATTTT.

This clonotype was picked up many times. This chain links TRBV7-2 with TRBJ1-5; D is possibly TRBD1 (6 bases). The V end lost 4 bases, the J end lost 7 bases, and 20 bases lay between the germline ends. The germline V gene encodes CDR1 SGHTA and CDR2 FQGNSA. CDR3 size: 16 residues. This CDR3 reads CASSSLGWGLGQPQHF. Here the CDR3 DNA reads TGTGCCAGCAGCTCACTAGGGTGGGGGCTCGGCCAGCCCCAGCATTTT. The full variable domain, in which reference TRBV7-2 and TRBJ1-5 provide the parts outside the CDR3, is GAGVSQSPSNKVTEKGKDVELRCDPISGHTALYWYRQSLGQGLEFLIYFQGNSAPDKSGLPSDRFSAERTGGSVSTLTIQRTQQEDSAVYLCASSSLGWGLGQPQHFGDGTRLSIL.

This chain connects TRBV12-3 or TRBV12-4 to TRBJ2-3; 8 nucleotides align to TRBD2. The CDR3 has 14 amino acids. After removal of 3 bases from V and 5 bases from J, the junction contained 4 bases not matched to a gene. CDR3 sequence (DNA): TGTGCCAGCAGTTTCGGGGGGGCCGGAGATACGCAGTATTTT. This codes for CASSFGGAGDTQYF.

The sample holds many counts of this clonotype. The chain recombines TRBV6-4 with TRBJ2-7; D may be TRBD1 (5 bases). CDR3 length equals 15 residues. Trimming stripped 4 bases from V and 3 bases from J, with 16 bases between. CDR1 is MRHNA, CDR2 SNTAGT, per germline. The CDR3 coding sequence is TGTGCCAGCAGTGTATCGGCAGGGCCCAACTACGAGCAGTACTTC. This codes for CASSVSAGPNYEQYF.

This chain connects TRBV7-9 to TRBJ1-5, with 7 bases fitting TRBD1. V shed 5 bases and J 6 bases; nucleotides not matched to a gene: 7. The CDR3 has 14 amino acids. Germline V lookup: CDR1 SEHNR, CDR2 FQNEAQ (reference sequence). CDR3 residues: CASSAPRDSQPQHF. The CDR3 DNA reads TGTGCCAGCAGCGCCCCCCGGGACAGTCAGCCCCAGCATTTT. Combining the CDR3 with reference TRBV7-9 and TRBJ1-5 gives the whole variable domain DTGVSQNPRHKITKRGQNVTFRCDPISEHNRLYWYRQTLGQGPEFLTYFQNEAQLEKSRLLSDRFSAERPKGSFSTLEIQRTEQGDSAMYLCASSAPRDSQPQHFGDGTRLSIL.

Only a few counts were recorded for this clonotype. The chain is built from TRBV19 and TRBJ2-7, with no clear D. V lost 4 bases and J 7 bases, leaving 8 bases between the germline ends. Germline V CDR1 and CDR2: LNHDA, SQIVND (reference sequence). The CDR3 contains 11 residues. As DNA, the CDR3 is TGTGCCAGTAGTAGTAGTAGTGAGCAGTACTTC. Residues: CASSSSSEQYF. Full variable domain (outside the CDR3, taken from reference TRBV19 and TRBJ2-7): DGGITQSPKYLFRKEGQNVTLSCEQNLNHDAMYWYRQDPGQGLRLIYYSQIVNDFQKGDIAEGYSVSREKKESFPLTVTSAQKNPTAFYLCASSSSSEQYFGPGTRLTVT.

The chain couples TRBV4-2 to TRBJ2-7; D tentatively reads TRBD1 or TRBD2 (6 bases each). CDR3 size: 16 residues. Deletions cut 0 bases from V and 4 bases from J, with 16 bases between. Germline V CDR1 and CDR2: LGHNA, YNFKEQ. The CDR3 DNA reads TGTGCCAGCAGCCAAGATATCGACAGGACTAAGTACGAGCAGTACTTC. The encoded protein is CASSQDIDRTKYEQYF.

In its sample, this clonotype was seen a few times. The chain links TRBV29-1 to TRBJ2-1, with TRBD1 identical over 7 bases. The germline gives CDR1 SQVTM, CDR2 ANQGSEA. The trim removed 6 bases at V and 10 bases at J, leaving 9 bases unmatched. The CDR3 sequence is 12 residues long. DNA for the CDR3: TGCAGCGTCACTCGACAGGGACACGAGCAGTTCTTC. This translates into CSVTRQGHEQFF.

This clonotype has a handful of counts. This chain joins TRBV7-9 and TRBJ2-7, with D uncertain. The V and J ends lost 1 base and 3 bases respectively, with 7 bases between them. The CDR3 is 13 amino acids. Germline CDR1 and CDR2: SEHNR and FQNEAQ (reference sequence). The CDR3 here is CASSLGADYEQYF. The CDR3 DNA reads TGTGCCAGCAGCTTAGGCGCCGACTACGAGCAGTACTTC.

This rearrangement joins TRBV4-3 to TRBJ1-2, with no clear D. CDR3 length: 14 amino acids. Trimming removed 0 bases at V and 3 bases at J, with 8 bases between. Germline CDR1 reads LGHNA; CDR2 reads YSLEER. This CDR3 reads CASSQDLTYYGYTF. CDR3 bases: TGCGCCAGCAGCCAAGATTTAACGTACTATGGCTACACCTTC.

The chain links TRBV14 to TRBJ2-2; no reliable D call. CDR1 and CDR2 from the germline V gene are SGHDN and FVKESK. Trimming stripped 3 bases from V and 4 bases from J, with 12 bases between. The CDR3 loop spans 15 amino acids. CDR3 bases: TGTGCCAGCAGCCATACACTTCTTGCCACCGGGGAGCTGTTTTTT. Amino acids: CASSHTLLATGELFF.

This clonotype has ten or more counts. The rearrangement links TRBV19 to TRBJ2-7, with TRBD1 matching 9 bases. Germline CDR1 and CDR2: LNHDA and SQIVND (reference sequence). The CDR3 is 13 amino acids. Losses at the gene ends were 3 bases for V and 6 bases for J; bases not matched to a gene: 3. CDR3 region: CASSMGTGREQYF. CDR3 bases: TGTGCCAGTAGTATGGGGACAGGGCGCGAGCAGTACTTC. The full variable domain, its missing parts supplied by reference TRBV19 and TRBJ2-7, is DGGITQSPKYLFRKEGQNVTLSCEQNLNHDAMYWYRQDPGQGLRLIYYSQIVNDFQKGDIAEGYSVSREKKESFPLTVTSAQKNPTAFYLCASSMGTGREQYFGPGTRLTVT.

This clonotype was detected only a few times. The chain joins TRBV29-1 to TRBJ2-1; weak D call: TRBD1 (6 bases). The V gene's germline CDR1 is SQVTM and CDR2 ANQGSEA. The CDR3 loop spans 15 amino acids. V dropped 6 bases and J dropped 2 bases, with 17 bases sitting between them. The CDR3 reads CSVGTLSTTYNEQFF. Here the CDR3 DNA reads TGCAGCGTCGGGACATTAAGTACCACCTACAATGAGCAGTTCTTC.

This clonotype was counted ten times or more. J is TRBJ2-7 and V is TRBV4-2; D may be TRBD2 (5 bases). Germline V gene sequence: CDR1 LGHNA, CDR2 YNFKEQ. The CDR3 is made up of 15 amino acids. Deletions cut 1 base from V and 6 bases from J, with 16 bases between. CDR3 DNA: TGTGCCAGCAGCCAAGGAGGGCCAAGAAGCGCCGAGCAGTACGTC. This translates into CASSQGGPRSAEQYV.

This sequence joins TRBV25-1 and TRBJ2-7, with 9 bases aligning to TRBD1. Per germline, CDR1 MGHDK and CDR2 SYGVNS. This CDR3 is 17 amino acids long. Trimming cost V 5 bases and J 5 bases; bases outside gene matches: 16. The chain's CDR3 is CASSPGQGPFSPDEQYV. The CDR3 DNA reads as TGTGCCAGCAGTCCAGGACAGGGGCCCTTTTCCCCCGACGAGCAGTACGTC.

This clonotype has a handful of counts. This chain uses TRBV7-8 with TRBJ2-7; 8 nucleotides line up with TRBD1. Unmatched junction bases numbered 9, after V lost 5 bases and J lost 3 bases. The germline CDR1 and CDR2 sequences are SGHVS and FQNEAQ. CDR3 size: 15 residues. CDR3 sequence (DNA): TGTGCCAGCAGCCCAGGTAGAACAGGGGGCTACGAGCAGTACGTC. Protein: CASSPGRTGGYEQYV.

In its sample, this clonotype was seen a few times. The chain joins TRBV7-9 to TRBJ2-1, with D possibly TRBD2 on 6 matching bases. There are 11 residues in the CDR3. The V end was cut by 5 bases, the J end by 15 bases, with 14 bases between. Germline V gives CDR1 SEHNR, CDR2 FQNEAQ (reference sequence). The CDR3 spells CASSETREVFF. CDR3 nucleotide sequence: TGTGCCAGCAGCGAGACTAGGGAGGTGTTCTTC.

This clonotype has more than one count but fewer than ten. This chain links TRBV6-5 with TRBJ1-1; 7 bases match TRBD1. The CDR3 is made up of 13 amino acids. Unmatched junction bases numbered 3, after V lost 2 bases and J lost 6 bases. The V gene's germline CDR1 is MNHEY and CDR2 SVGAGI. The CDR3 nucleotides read TGTGCCAGCAGTTACAACAGGGGAGCTGAAGCTTTCTTT. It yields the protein CASSYNRGAEAFF.

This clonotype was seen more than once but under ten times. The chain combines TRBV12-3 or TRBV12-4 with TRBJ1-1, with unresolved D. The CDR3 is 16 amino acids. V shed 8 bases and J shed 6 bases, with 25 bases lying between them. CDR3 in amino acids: CASQDGNLTPFSEAFF. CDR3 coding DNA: TGTGCCAGCCAAGACGGAAACCTTACTCCTTTCTCTGAAGCTTTCTTT.

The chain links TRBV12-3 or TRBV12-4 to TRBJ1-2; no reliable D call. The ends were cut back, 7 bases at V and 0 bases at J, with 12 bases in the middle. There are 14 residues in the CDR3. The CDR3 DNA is TGTGCCAGCATCATCTCCAGCTCTAACTATGGCTACACCTTC. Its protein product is CASIISSSNYGYTF.

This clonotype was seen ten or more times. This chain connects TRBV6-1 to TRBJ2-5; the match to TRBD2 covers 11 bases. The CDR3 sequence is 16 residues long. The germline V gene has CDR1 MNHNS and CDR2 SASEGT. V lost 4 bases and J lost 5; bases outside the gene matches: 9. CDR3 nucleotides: TGTGCCAGCAGTGTGACTAGCGGGGAGTTGGGGGAGACCCAGTACTTC. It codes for CASSVTSGELGETQYF.

The CDR3 here is CASSLTQGKETYEQYF. The CDR3 DNA reads TGCGCCAGCAGCTTGACCCAGGGGAAGGAGACCTACGAGCAGTACTTC. The gene calls are TRBV5-1 and TRBJ2-7; D may be TRBD1 (6 bases). V was clipped by 1 base and J by 2 bases, with 16 bases between them. Germline V gene lookup returns CDR1 SGHRS and CDR2 YFSETQ. This CDR3 has 16 residues.

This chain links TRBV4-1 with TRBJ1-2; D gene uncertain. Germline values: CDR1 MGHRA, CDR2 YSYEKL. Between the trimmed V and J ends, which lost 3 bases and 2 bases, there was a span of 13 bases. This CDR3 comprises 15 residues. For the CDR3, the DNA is TGCGCCAGCAGCCACATTACACAGATAAACTATGGCTACACCTTC. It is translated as CASSHITQINYGYTF.

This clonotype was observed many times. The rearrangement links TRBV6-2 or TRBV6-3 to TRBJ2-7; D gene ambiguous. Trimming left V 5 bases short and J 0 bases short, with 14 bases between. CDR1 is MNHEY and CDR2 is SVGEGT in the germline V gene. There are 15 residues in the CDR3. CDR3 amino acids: CASSLKWGSSYEQYV. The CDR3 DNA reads TGTGCCAGCAGTCTGAAGTGGGGTAGCTCCTACGAGCAGTACGTC.

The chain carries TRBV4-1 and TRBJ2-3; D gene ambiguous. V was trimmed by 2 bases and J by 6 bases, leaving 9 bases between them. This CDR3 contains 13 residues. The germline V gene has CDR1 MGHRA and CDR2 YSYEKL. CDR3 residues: CASSQLFGDTQYF. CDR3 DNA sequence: TGCGCCAGCAGCCAATTATTCGGGGATACGCAGTATTTT.

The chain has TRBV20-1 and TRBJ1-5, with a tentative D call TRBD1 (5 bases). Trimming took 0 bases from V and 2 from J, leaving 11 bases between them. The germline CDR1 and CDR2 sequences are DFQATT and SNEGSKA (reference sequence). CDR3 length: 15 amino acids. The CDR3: CSARESGVRNQPQHF. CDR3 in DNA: TGCAGTGCTAGAGAGTCGGGGGTTCGCAATCAGCCCCAGCATTTT.

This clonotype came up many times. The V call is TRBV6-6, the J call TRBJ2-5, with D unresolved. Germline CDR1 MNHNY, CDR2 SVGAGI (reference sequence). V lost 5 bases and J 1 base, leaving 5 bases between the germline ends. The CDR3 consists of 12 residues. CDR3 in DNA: TGTGCCAGCAGTCCTGGCCAAGAGACCCAGTACTTC. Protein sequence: CASSPGQETQYF.

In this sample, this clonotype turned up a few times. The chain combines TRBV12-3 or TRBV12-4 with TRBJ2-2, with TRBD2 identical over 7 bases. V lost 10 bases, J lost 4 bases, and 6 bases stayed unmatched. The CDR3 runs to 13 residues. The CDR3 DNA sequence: TGTGCCACTGGCCCGGGGGGCACCGGGGAGCTGTTTTTT. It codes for CATGPGGTGELFF.

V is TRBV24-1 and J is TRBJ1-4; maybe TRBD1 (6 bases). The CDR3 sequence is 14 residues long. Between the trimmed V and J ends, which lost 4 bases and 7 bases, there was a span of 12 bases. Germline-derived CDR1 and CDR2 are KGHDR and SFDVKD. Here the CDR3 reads CATSDDTGSEKLFF. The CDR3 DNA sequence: TGTGCCACCAGTGACGATACAGGGAGTGAAAAACTGTTTTTT.

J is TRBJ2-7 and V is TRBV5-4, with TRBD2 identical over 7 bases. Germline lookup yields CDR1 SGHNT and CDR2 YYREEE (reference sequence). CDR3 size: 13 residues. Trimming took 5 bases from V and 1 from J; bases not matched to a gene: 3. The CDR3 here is CASRSGASYEQYF. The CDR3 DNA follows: TGTGCCAGCAGGAGCGGGGCGTCCTACGAGCAGTACTTC.

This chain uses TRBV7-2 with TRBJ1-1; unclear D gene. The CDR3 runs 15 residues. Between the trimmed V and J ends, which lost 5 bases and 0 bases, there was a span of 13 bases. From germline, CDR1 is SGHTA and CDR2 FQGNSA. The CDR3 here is CASSQPAGLNTEAFF. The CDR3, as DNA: TGTGCCAGCAGCCAACCGGCGGGGTTGAACACTGAAGCTTTCTTT.